These 30 T cell receptor beta chains share one sample of origin, sequenced in a study of spatial heterogeneity in lung cancer (dated by TCRdb to the late 2010s). This specimen's time point label, per the study, means: sample taken at primary tumor resection. For TCR sequencing, whole RNA was extracted from tumor and nontumor lung tissue, or from cryopreserved PBMC samples, and no cell sorting was done. Receptor libraries were prepared by 5' RACE. The data were produced on a NextSeq 500. TCRdb reworked the public reads: Q25 trimming with fastp, MiXCR clone assembly, productive beta chains retained. All rows with the same CDR3 protein become a single entry with the most common DNA and genes. Within this sample are 39,000 or so distinct CDR3 sequences, with 6.5% to 9% of them counted one time only. The ten largest make up 28% of the sample. This specimen was PBMCs, taken at surgery. The source of these receptors is a male donor with early-stage non-small cell lung cancer.

The sample holds many counts of this clonotype. The genes are TRBV29-1 and TRBJ2-2; D might be TRBD1 (6 bases). The V gene lost 6 bases and the J gene lost 4 bases, with 15 bases spanning the gap. From germline, CDR1 is SQVTM and CDR2 ANQGSEA. CDR3 length equals 14 residues. The CDR3 DNA follows: TGCAGCGTAGAACAGGGTGGCGGCACCGGGGAGCTGTTTTTT. It is translated as CSVEQGGGTGELFF.

This clonotype was seen ten or more times. J is TRBJ1-6 and V is TRBV10-3, with D tentatively TRBD1 (6 bases). The length of the CDR3 is 13 residues. CDR1 and CDR2 from the germline V gene are ENHRY and SYGVKD. V lost 5 bases and J 11 bases, leaving 13 bases between the germline ends. CDR3: CAISSDRSTPLHF. The CDR3 DNA follows: TGTGCCATCAGTTCGGACAGATCGACACCCCTCCACTTT.

There are a few counts of this clonotype. The V call is TRBV2, the J call TRBJ2-5; 8 bases agree with TRBD1. Looked up from germline, CDR1 is SNHLY and CDR2 is FYNNEI. The CDR3 loop spans 13 amino acids. Germline trimming cut 6 bases from V and 4 bases from J; bases unmatched to any gene: 4. The CDR3 spells CASRPTGGETQYF. The CDR3 DNA reads as TGTGCCAGCAGGCCCACAGGGGGAGAGACCCAGTACTTC. Full variable domain (remainder filled in from reference TRBV2 and TRBJ2-5): EPEVTQTPSHQVTQMGQEVILRCVPISNHLYFYWYRQILGQKVEFLVSFYNNEISEKSEIFDDQFSVERPDGSNFTLKIRSTKLEDSAMYFCASRPTGGETQYFGPGTRLLVL.

This clonotype occurred many times. This chain connects TRBV5-1 to TRBJ2-1, with TRBD2 matching over 7 bases. Germline CDR1 and CDR2: SGHRS and YFSETQ. Losses at the gene ends were 1 base for V and 9 bases for J; bases not matched to a gene: 10. The CDR3 has 15 residues. CDR3 coding DNA: TGCGCCAGCAGCTTGCGAGCGGGGAATGGGGGTGAGCAGTTCTTC. It codes for CASSLRAGNGGEQFF. Filled out from reference TRBV5-1 and TRBJ2-1, the complete variable domain reads KAGVTQTPRYLIKTRGQQVTLSCSPISGHRSVSWYQQTPGQGLQFLFEYFSETQRNKGNFPGRFSGRQFSNSRSEMNVSTLELGDSALYLCASSLRAGNGGEQFFGPGTRLTVL.

The chain recombines TRBV2 with TRBJ2-7; 7 bases map to TRBD1. Germline trimming cut 3 bases from V and 11 bases from J; bases unmatched to any gene: 7. CDR3 size: 12 residues. Germline CDR1 is SNHLY and CDR2 is FYNNEI. In DNA, the CDR3 is TGTGCCAGCAGTGATGCCTACAGGGGCGAGTACTTC. Its protein product is CASSDAYRGEYF.

This chain joins TRBV5-6 and TRBJ1-5; no clear D. This CDR3 has 14 amino acids. Between the trimmed V and J ends, which lost 2 bases and 4 bases, there was a span of 10 bases. The germline V gene encodes CDR1 SGHDT and CDR2 YYEEEE. This CDR3 is CASSLGRRNQPQHF. CDR3 nucleotides: TGTGCCAGCAGCTTAGGACGGCGGAATCAGCCCCAGCATTTT.

At least ten counts were recorded for this clonotype. The V gene is TRBV7-2, the J gene TRBJ2-1; the D is unclear. Germline V CDR1 and CDR2: SGHTA, FQGNSA. This CDR3 spans 13 amino acids. The ends were cut back, 6 bases at V and 4 bases at J, with 10 bases in the middle. The CDR3 is CASSWTPYNEQFF. CDR3 bases: TGTGCCAGCAGTTGGACCCCTTACAATGAGCAGTTCTTC.

The CDR3 loop is CASRLSGMNTGELFF. In DNA, the CDR3 is TGTGCCAGCAGACTAAGCGGGATGAACACCGGGGAGCTGTTTTTT. V and J are TRBV12-3 or TRBV12-4 and TRBJ2-2; 7 bases fit TRBD2. The CDR3 is 15 residues long. The trim removed 6 bases at V and 1 base at J, leaving 5 bases unmatched.

There are many counts of this clonotype. The V and J genes are TRBV14 and TRBJ1-4; possible D gene TRBD1, 5 bases. This CDR3 is 13 amino acids long. Trimming took off 0 bases at V and 15 bases at J, with 14 bases between the two ends. The germline V gene has CDR1 SGHDN and CDR2 FVKESK. The CDR3 here is CASSQDRDRPLFF. The CDR3, as DNA: TGTGCCAGCAGCCAAGACAGAGACAGACCGTTGTTTTTT.

This clonotype was recorded many times. V usage is TRBV5-1 and J usage is TRBJ2-7; D unresolved. Germline lookup yields CDR1 SGHRS and CDR2 YFSETQ. The ends were cut back, 4 bases at V and 2 bases at J, with 16 bases in the middle. The CDR3 is made up of 15 amino acids. CDR3 residues: CASSPAPTLPYEQYF. The CDR3 DNA follows: TGCGCCAGCAGCCCTGCTCCGACTCTCCCCTACGAGCAGTACTTC.

DNA for the CDR3: TGCAGTGCTCTTGGGGACAGGGGGGGTCAGCCCCAGCATTTT. This sequence encodes CSALGDRGGQPQHF. This chain uses TRBV20-1 with TRBJ1-5; 11 bases align to TRBD1. CDR1 and CDR2 (germline): DFQATT, SNEGSKA (reference sequence). The V segment lost 5 bases and the J segment 6 bases; nucleotides outside the gene matches: 6. The CDR3 spans 14 residues.

This clonotype was counted between two and nine times. The gene calls are TRBV7-2 and TRBJ1-2; D call uncertain. The CDR3 loop spans 12 amino acids. The V end lost 0 bases, the J end lost 4 bases, and 3 bases lay between the germline ends. In germline, CDR1 is SGHTA, CDR2 FQGNSA. CDR3 nucleotides: TGTGCCAGCAGCTTAGCGTCCTATGGCTACACCTTC. Its protein product is CASSLASYGYTF.

This clonotype was detected ten times or more. The chain combines TRBV7-9 with TRBJ1-1; 7 bases map to TRBD1. Germline lookup yields CDR1 SEHNR and CDR2 FQNEAQ (reference sequence). Unmatched junction bases numbered 6, after V lost 4 bases and J lost 1 base. CDR3 length: 15 residues. The DNA for the CDR3 is TGTGCCAGCAGCTCCCGACAGGGAGCGAACACTGAAGCTTTCTTT. It encodes CASSSRQGANTEAFF.

This chain joins TRBV18 and TRBJ1-1, with D tentatively TRBD1 (5 bases). Germline V lookup: CDR1 KGHSH, CDR2 LQKENI. V was cut by 6 bases and J by 1 base, with 9 bases left in between. The CDR3 contains 13 residues. As DNA, the CDR3 is TGTGCCAGCTCTCAGACAGCGAACACTGAAGCTTTCTTT. This sequence encodes CASSQTANTEAFF.

At least ten counts were recorded for this clonotype. CDR3 region: CASSLAGRGETQYF. CDR3 bases: TGTGCCAGCAGCTTAGCCGGGAGGGGTGAGACCCAGTACTTC. The chain links TRBV7-2 to TRBJ2-5; 8 positions agree with TRBD2. This CDR3 region has 14 residues. V lost 0 bases, J lost 5 bases, and 2 bases stayed unmatched. Germline values: CDR1 SGHTA, CDR2 FQGNSA.

The table lists this clonotype with a few counts. This chain joins TRBV9 and TRBJ1-1, with 7 bases that match TRBD1. J lost 3 bases, V lost 4 bases, and 12 bases had no gene match. The CDR3 is 16 residues long. Per the germline V gene, CDR1 is SGDLS and CDR2 is YYNGEE. The CDR3: CASSPQTGRLHTEAFF. The CDR3 bases are TGTGCCAGCAGCCCCCAGACAGGGAGGTTGCACACTGAAGCTTTCTTT.

The sample holds one count of this clonotype. A much larger clone is a single base away; this may be a read error. The V and J genes are TRBV6-2 or TRBV6-3 and TRBJ1-1, with D tentatively TRBD1 (5 bases). This CDR3 has 15 amino acids. Germline V gene sequence: CDR1 MNHEY, CDR2 SVGEGT. The CDR3 protein is CACSYSMDTSREAFF. CDR3 DNA sequence: TGTGCCTGCAGTTACTCGATGGACACCTCGAGGGAAGCTTTCTTT.

The chain joins TRBV5-1 to TRBJ1-1; 11 bases align to TRBD1. The V gene's germline CDR1 is SGHRS and CDR2 YFSETQ. V dropped 4 bases and J dropped 5; count of bases not matched to a gene: 10. CDR3 length: 16 residues. CDR3 amino acids: CASSLPGQGVRTEAFF. The CDR3, as DNA: TGCGCCAGCAGCCTTCCGGGACAGGGGGTACGAACTGAAGCTTTCTTT. Based on the CDR3 plus reference TRBV5-1 and TRBJ1-1, the full variable domain is KAGVTQTPRYLIKTRGQQVTLSCSPISGHRSVSWYQQTPGQGLQFLFEYFSETQRNKGNFPGRFSGRQFSNSRSEMNVSTLELGDSALYLCASSLPGQGVRTEAFFGQGTRLTVV.

This clonotype was counted many times. CDR3 residues: CASSRDLGTQYF. CDR3 coding DNA: TGTGCCAGCAGCCGGGACCTGGGAACCCAGTACTTC. The rearrangement joins TRBV7-9 to TRBJ2-5; D may match TRBD1 or TRBD2 (5 bases each). The CDR3 has 12 amino acids. The V end lost 5 bases, the J end lost 8 bases, and 12 bases lay between the germline ends. Germline CDR1 reads SEHNR; CDR2 reads FQNEAQ (reference sequence).

In this sample, this clonotype turned up many times. The rearrangement links TRBV20-1 to TRBJ2-3, with D hard to call. The CDR3 has 13 residues. CDR1 and CDR2 (germline): DFQATT, SNEGSKA (reference sequence). V was trimmed by 0 bases and J by 4 bases, leaving 8 bases between them. CDR3 sequence (DNA): TGCAGTGCTAGAGATCTGGCCTCAGATACGCAGTATTTT. Protein: CSARDLASDTQYF.

The gene calls are TRBV24-1 and TRBJ2-1; D unresolved. Germline CDR1 KGHDR, CDR2 SFDVKD. There are 13 residues in the CDR3. V was clipped by 4 bases and J by 7 bases, with 10 bases between them. The CDR3 reads CATSEIASNEQFF. DNA of the CDR3: TGTGCCACCAGTGAGATAGCTTCAAATGAGCAGTTCTTC.

Note on this clonotype: This clone may be a read error of a much larger clone one base away. This chain connects TRBV7-2 to TRBJ2-7; TRBD2 matches 8 bases. This CDR3 has 14 amino acids. CDR1 and CDR2 from the germline V gene are SGHTA and FQGNSA. V was pared by 8 bases and J by 2 bases, with 8 bases of the junction left unmatched. The CDR3 DNA reads as TGTGCCAGCTGCTCGCAAGCGGGGGCCTACGAGCAGTACTTC. Translating gives CASCSQAGAYEQYF.

The chain joins TRBV7-3 to TRBJ1-2; TRBD1 agrees at 10 bases. CDR1 SGHTA and CDR2 FQGTGA come from the germline V gene. This CDR3 comprises 13 residues. The junction had 5 bases not matched to a gene; V was cut back by 5 bases and J by 8 bases. The CDR3 region has the DNA TGTGCCAGCAGCCTCGGACAGGGGGGAGGCTACACCTTC. Amino acid sequence: CASSLGQGGGYTF. Full variable domain (remainder filled in from reference TRBV7-3 and TRBJ1-2): GAGVSQTPSNKVTEKGKYVELRCDPISGHTALYWYRQSLGQGPEFLIYFQGTGAADDSGLPNDRFFAVRPEGSVSTLKIQRTERGDSAVYLCASSLGQGGGYTFGSGTRLTVV.

This clonotype was recorded at least ten times. The chain recombines TRBV12-3 or TRBV12-4 with TRBJ2-5, with D perhaps TRBD1 (5 bases). This CDR3 has 12 amino acids. V shed 7 bases and J shed 4 bases, with 10 bases lying between them. CDR3 residues: CASTPRVETQYF. The CDR3 DNA sequence: TGTGCCAGCACCCCCAGGGTAGAGACCCAGTACTTC.

By sample share, this clonotype is medium-sized (0.01 to 0.1%). Relative to the germline gene, one junction end is altered; a read error may explain this. The V gene is TRBV7-7, the J gene TRBJ2-1; the D gene is possibly TRBD1 (5 bases). The germline V gene has CDR1 SSHAT and CDR2 FNYEAQ (reference sequence). The CDR3 consists of 13 residues. For the CDR3, the DNA is TGTGCTAGCAGCTTAGGGTCAGGGAATGAGCAGTTCTTC. Protein: CASSLGSGNEQFF.

This clonotype was recorded at least ten times. The chain links TRBV2 to TRBJ2-3; D remains unclear. CDR3 length: 12 residues. The ends were cut back, 1 base at V and 5 bases at J, with 4 bases in the middle. Per the germline V gene, CDR1 is SNHLY and CDR2 is FYNNEI. DNA for the CDR3: TGTGCCAGCAGTGAAGTCGGAGATACGCAGTATTTT. Translation: CASSEVGDTQYF.

This clonotype occurred many times. The chain has TRBV7-9 and TRBJ2-7, with D unclear. V dropped 3 bases and J dropped 6 bases, with 9 bases sitting between them. The CDR3 is made up of 12 amino acids. Germline values: CDR1 SEHNR, CDR2 FQNEAQ (reference sequence). In nucleotides, the CDR3 is TGTGCCAGCAGCTTTCGACCGAGCGAGCAGTACTTC. This translates into CASSFRPSEQYF.

The V call is TRBV27, the J call TRBJ2-1; 14 bases agree with TRBD2. With 10 bases clipped from V and 6 bases from J, the junction kept 2 bases outside the gene matches. Germline CDR1 reads MNHEY; CDR2 reads SMNVEV (reference sequence). The CDR3 sequence is 13 residues long. The CDR3 nucleotides are TGTGCCACTGGGACTAGCGGGAGCAATGAGCAGTTCTTC. Its translation is CATGTSGSNEQFF.

This clonotype came up many times. The rearrangement uses TRBV4-3 and TRBJ2-1; D possibly corresponds to TRBD1 (5 bases). With 0 bases removed from V and 8 bases from J, the gap between germline ends came to 14 bases. The CDR3 extends over 15 amino acids. The germline V gene has CDR1 LGHNA and CDR2 YSLEER. The CDR3 reads CASSQDSGPRDEQFF. The CDR3 DNA reads TGCGCCAGCAGCCAAGACAGTGGGCCCAGGGATGAGCAGTTCTTC.

The rearrangement links TRBV7-3 to TRBJ2-1; 7 positions agree with TRBD1. Germline trimming cut 3 bases from V and 6 bases from J; bases unmatched to any gene: 2. CDR1 is SGHTA and CDR2 is FQGTGA in the germline V gene. The CDR3 consists of 13 residues. CDR3: CASSFAGGNEQFF. In DNA, the CDR3 is TGTGCCAGCAGCTTTGCAGGGGGCAATGAGCAGTTCTTC.